This TCR beta chain was sequenced during a study of blood T cell repertoires in COVID-19. Germline V gene data show CDR1 as SGDLS and CDR2 as YYNGEE. CDR3 length: 15 amino acids. The germline V and J ends were trimmed by 2 bases and 1 base, with 9 bases remaining between them. Method: immunoSEQ multiplex PCR; TCRdb's copy keeps in-frame clones and lacks some. The repertoire has about 110,000 clones, approximately 83% of them found once; the top ten carry 4% to 5%. The V and J genes are TRBV9 and TRBJ1-4; weak D call: TRBD1 (6 bases). The TCR originated in a woman between 65 and 79 years old with acute or convalescent COVID-19. The sequencing input was peripheral blood. CDR3 in DNA: TGTGCCAGCAGCGTTAGGGGACAAACTAATGAAAAACTGTTTTTT. Amino acid sequence: CASSVRGQTNEKLFF.